The clone carrying this T cell receptor (beta chain) appeared a single time. Produced via immunoSEQ multiplex PCR; TCRdb's table is partial and in-frame only. Of under 150,000 clones in the sample, roughly nine tenths were seen once. The data derive from a study of control samples from healthy donors and cancer patients. This CDR3 has 16 amino acids. Per the germline V gene, CDR1 is SGHTA and CDR2 is FQGNSA. Trimming cost V 5 bases and J 6 bases; bases outside gene matches: 7. Sequenced material: blood. The TCR sequence derives from a man aged 25 to 40 in good health. This chain links TRBV7-2 with TRBJ2-2, with TRBD2 identical over 12 bases. Here the CDR3 DNA reads TGTGCCAGCAGCAGCAAGCCTAGCGGGGGGGCCGGGGAGCTGTTTTTT. As protein: CASSSKPSGGAGELFF.